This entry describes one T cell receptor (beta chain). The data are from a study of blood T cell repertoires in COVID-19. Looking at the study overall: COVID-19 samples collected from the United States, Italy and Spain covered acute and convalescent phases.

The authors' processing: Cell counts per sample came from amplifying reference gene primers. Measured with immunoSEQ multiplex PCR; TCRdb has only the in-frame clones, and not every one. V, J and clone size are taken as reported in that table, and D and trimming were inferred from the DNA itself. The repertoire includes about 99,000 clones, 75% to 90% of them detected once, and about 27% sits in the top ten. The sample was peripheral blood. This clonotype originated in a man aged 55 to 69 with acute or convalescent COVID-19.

CDR3 amino acids: CASSPPGQGISGYTF. CDR3 in DNA: TGTGCCAGCAGTCCCCCGGGACAGGGGATTAGTGGCTACACCTTC. This chain connects TRBV7-2 to TRBJ1-2; TRBD1 agrees at 10 bases. Losses at the gene ends were 6 bases for V and 7 bases for J; bases not matched to a gene: 11. CDR1 is SGHTA and CDR2 is FQGNSA in the germline V gene. The CDR3 has 15 amino acids. Using reference TRBV7-2 and TRBJ1-2 for the parts outside the CDR3, the full variable domain is GAGVSQSPSNKVTEKGKDVELRCDPISGHTALYWYRQSLGQGLEFLIYFQGNSAPDKSGLPSDRFSAERTGGSVSTLTIQRTQQEDSAVYLCASSPPGQGISGYTFGSGTRLTVV.